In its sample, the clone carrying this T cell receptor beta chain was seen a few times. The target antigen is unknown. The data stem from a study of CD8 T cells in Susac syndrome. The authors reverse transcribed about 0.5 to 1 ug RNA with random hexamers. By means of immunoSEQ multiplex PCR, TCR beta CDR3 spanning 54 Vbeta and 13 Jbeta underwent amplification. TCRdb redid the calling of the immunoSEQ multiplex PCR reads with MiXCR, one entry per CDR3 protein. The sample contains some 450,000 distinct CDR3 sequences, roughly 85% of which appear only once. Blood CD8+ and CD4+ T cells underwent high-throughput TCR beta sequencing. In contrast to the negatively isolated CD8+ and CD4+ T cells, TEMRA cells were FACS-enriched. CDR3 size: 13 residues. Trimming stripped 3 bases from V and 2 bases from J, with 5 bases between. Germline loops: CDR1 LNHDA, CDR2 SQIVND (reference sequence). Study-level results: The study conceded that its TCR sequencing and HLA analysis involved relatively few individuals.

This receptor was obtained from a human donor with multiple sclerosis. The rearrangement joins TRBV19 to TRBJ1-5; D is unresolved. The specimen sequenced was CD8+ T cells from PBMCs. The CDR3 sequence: CASSILGNQPQHF. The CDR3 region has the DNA TGTGCCAGTAGTATTTTGGGCAATCAGCCCCAGCATTTT.